The source of this T cell receptor (beta chain) is a study of T cell repertoires in cytomegalovirus infection. Study context: Public TCR beta signature analysis indicated the presence of both CMV infection and matching HLA type.

The V segment lost 6 bases and the J segment 2 bases; nucleotides outside the gene matches: 6. The germline V gene has CDR1 ENHRY and CDR2 SYGVKD. The CDR3 runs 15 residues. Study outcomes and limitations: Dominant in the ex vivo response were TCR beta clonotypes restricted by HLA-C and specific for CMV.

This clonotype was seen many times. The antigen remains undetermined. TCRdb itself ran the reads through MiXCR, one entry per CDR3 protein. The sample shows approximately 550,000 distinct CDR3 sequences, about 17% of them seen only once. The chain joins TRBV10-3 to TRBJ2-1, with 8 bases matching TRBD2. The clonotype was recovered from a human donor in good health (CMV status not recorded). Some clones in this sample may be carry-over from other donors' samples. Material: CD8+ T cells from PBMCs. CDR3 region: CAISERAGAYNEQFF. DNA for the CDR3: TGTGCCATCAGCGAGAGAGCGGGAGCCTACAATGAGCAGTTCTTC.